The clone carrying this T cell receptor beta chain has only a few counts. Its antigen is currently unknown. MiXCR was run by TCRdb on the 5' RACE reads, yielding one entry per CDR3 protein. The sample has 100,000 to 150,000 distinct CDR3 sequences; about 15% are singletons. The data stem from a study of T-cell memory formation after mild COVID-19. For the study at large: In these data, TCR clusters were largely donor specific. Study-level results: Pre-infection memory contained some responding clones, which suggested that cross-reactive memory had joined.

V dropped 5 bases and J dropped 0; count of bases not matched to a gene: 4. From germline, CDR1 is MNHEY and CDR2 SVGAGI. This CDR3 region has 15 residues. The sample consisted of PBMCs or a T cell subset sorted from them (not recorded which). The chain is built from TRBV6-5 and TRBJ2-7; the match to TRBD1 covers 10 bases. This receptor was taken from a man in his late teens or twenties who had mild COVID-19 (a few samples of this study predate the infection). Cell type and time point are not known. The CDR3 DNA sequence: TGTGCCAGCAGTGCCGGGACAGGGGCCTCCTACGAGCAGTACTTC. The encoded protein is CASSAGTGASYEQYF.